These 12 T cell receptor beta chains came from one sample sequenced in a study of T cell changes during pregnancy in multiple sclerosis. Produced via immunoSEQ multiplex PCR; TCRdb's table is partial and in-frame only. Among about 84,000 clones listed, approximately 93% were seen once. The source material was peripheral blood, sampled in the second trimester of pregnancy. The receptors stem from a female donor in good health, enrolled as a control in a pregnancy study.

The V and J genes are TRBV6-6 and TRBJ1-5; tentative D call: TRBD1 (5 bases). CDR1 MNHNY and CDR2 SVGAGI come from the germline V gene (reference sequence). The CDR3 loop spans 14 amino acids. Trimming took 2 bases from V and 4 from J, leaving 9 bases between them. CDR3 DNA sequence: TGTGCCAGCAGTTACAGGGGTAGGAATCAGCCCCAGCATTTT. Encoded protein: CASSYRGRNQPQHF.

J is TRBJ2-2 and V is TRBV5-4, with D possibly matching TRBD1 (6 bases). Germline V gene lookup returns CDR1 SGHNT and CDR2 YYREEE (reference sequence). The CDR3 sequence is 12 residues long. The V end was cut by 4 bases, the J end by 7 bases, with 8 bases between. DNA of the CDR3: TGTGCCAGCAGCCCGACAGGCGGGGAGCTGTTTTTT. Its translation: CASSPTGGELFF.

The chain couples TRBV5-1 to TRBJ2-5, with unresolved D. Trimming removed 2 bases at V and 1 base at J, with 6 bases between. Germline V gene data show CDR1 as SGHRS and CDR2 as YFSETQ. The CDR3 is 13 amino acids. The CDR3 loop is CASSFVLQETQYF. The CDR3 DNA sequence: TGCGCCAGCAGCTTCGTACTCCAAGAGACCCAGTACTTC.

V gene TRBV2 combines with J gene TRBJ2-2; TRBD1 agrees at 7 bases. The CDR3 contains 16 residues. V was pared by 6 bases and J by 0 bases, with 7 bases of the junction left unmatched. From germline, CDR1 is SNHLY and CDR2 FYNNEI. Written as DNA, the CDR3 is TGTGCCAGCAGCCCCGAGGGGGCGGCGAACACCGGGGAGCTGTTTTTT. As protein: CASSPEGAANTGELFF.

Here the CDR3 reads CASSPRASAYEQYF. CDR3 bases: TGTGCCAGCTCACCACGGGCTAGCGCGTACGAGCAGTACTTC. The J gene is TRBJ2-7, the V gene TRBV18, with a weak D call TRBD2 (6 bases). Germline values: CDR1 KGHSH, CDR2 LQKENI. This CDR3 is 14 amino acids long. V was pared by 1 base and J by 4 bases, with 11 bases between.

The rearrangement uses TRBV11-2 and TRBJ2-5; unclear D gene. CDR3 length: 11 residues. The V end was cut by 5 bases, the J end by 7 bases, with 8 bases between. Germline V gene sequence: CDR1 SGHAT, CDR2 FQNNGV. The CDR3 region is CASSPRGTQYF. CDR3 DNA: TGTGCCAGCAGCCCCCGCGGGACCCAGTACTTC.

J is TRBJ2-3 and V is TRBV28; a weak D match, TRBD1 (5 bases). The CDR3 contains 15 residues. The V end was cut by 3 bases, the J end by 0 bases, with 10 bases between. Germline V gives CDR1 MDHEN, CDR2 SYDVKM. CDR3 sequence: CASSLSGRSTDTQYF. The CDR3 bases are TGTGCCAGCAGTTTGTCAGGGCGAAGCACAGATACGCAGTATTTT.

The rearrangement uses TRBV5-1 and TRBJ2-5; TRBD2 matches at 9 bases. The length of the CDR3 is 14 residues. Germline V CDR1 and CDR2: SGHRS, YFSETQ. Trimming took 3 bases from V and 5 from J; bases not matched to a gene: 5. In DNA, the CDR3 is TGCGCCAGCAGCTCTTTAGCGGGAGACGAGACCCAGTACTTC. Its translation: CASSSLAGDETQYF.

V is TRBV10-3 and J is TRBJ2-3; TRBD2 agrees at 7 bases. J gave up 4 bases and V 6 bases, and 10 bases lay outside the gene matches. Germline values: CDR1 ENHRY, CDR2 SYGVKD. The CDR3 sequence is 15 residues long. The CDR3 bases are TGTGCCATCAGGTCAGGACAAGGGAGGGCAGATACGCAGTATTTT. Translating it yields CAIRSGQGRADTQYF.

The chain uses TRBV4-2 and TRBJ2-3; D uncertain. V gave up 2 bases and J gave up 0 bases, with 12 bases separating them. The CDR3 totals 16 residues. The germline V gene has CDR1 LGHNA and CDR2 YNFKEQ. This CDR3 reads CASSQRFLVSTDTQYF. DNA of the CDR3: TGTGCCAGCAGCCAAAGGTTTCTAGTCAGCACAGATACGCAGTATTTT.

The V and J genes are TRBV7-8 and TRBJ2-1; 13 bases map to TRBD2. The V gene end was trimmed by 3 bases and the J gene end by 5 bases; junction bases not matched to a gene: 10. Germline lookup yields CDR1 SGHVS and CDR2 FQNEAQ. This CDR3 region has 18 residues. In DNA, the CDR3 is TGTGCCAGCAGCTTCGGACTAGCGGGAGCAGGAGGTAACAATGAGCAGTTCTTC. Translation: CASSFGLAGAGGNNEQFF.

The chain is built from TRBV6-5 and TRBJ2-3; the match to TRBD2 covers 8 bases. V lost 5 bases and J lost 1; bases outside the gene matches: 2. CDR1 is MNHEY and CDR2 is SVGAGI in the germline V gene. This CDR3 contains 14 residues. The CDR3 region is CASSSGSGTDTQYF. The DNA of the CDR3 is TGTGCCAGCAGTAGCGGGAGCGGCACAGATACGCAGTATTTT.